This T cell receptor (beta chain) was sequenced for a study of T cells in Graves' hyperthyroidism and ophthalmopathy. Amplified TCR beta CDR3 regions derived from RNA transcripts. HTBI primers drove first-round RT-PCR of the TCR CDR3. One entry per CDR3 protein results from TCRdb running MiXCR on the multiplex PCR reads. The sample shows 310,000 or so distinct CDR3 sequences, about 17% of them seen only once. This clonotype was observed at least ten times. V gave up 5 bases and J gave up 0 bases, with 20 bases separating them. This CDR3 is 19 amino acids long. The genes are TRBV12-3 or TRBV12-4 and TRBJ2-6; no clear D gene. The sample taken for sequencing was blood. The source of this sequence is a woman aged 55 to 70 with Graves' ophthalmopathy. The CDR3 DNA follows: TGTGCCAGCAGTGGTAGGGCCCGCCCAGGCTCCTCTGGGGCCAACGTCCTGACTTTC. It codes for CASSGRARPGSSGANVLTF.